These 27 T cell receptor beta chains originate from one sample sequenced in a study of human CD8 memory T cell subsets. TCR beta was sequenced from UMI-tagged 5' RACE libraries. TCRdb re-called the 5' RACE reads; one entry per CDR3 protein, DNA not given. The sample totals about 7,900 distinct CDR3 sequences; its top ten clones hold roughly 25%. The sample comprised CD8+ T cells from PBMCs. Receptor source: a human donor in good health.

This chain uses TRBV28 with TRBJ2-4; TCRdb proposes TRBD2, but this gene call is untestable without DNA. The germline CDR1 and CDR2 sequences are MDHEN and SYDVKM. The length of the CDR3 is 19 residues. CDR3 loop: CASSFWREVKQRAKNIQYF.

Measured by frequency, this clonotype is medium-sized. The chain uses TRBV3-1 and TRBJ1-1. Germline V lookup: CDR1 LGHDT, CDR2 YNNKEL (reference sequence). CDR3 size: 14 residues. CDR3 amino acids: CASSQISEDTEAFF.

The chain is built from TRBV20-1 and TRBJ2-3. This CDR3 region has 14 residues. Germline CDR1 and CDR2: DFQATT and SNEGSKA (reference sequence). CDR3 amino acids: CSAIDYFSTDTQYF.

CDR3 sequence: CASSLNPQRPYEQYF. The V and J genes are TRBV7-6 and TRBJ2-7. Germline values: CDR1 SGHVS, CDR2 FNYEAQ. The CDR3 contains 15 residues.

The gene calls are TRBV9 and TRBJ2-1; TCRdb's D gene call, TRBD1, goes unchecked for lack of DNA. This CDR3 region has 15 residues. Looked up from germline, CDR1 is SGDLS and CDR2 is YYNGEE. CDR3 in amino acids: CASSLGGFSYNEQFF.

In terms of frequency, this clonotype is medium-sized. The chain's CDR3 is CASGDSDRSYEQYF. The chain carries TRBV5-1 and TRBJ2-7; no DNA is available, so the TRBD1 call from TCRdb remains unchecked. The CDR3 extends over 14 amino acids. In germline, CDR1 is SGHRS, CDR2 YFSETQ.

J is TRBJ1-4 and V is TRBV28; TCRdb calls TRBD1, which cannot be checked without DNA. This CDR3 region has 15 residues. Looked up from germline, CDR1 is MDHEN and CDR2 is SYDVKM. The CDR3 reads CASSLTGSTNEKLFF.

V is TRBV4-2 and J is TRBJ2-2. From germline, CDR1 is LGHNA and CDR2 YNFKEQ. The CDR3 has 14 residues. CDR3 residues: CASSQEKYTGELFF.

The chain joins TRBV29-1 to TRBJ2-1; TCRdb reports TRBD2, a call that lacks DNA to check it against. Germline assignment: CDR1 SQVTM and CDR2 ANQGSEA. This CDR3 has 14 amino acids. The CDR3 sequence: CSVDGLADYNEQFF.

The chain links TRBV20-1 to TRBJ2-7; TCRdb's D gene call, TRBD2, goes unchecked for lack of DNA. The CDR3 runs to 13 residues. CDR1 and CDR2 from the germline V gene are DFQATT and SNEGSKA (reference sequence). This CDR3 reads CSAMILAVYEQYF.

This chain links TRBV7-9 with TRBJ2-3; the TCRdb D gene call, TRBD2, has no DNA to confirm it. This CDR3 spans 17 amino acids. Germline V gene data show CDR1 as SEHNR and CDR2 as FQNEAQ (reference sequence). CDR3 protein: CASSNMGLAGYTDTQYF.

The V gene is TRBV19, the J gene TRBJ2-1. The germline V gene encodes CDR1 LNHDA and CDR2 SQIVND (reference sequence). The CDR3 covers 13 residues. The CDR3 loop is CASGYSSGNEQFF.

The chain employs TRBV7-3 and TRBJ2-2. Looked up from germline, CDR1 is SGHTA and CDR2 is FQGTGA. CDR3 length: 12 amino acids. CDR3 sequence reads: CASSLGNGELFF.

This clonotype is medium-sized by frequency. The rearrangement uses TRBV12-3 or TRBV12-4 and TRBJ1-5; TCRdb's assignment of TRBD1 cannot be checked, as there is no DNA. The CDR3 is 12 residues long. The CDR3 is CASSPGNQPQHF.

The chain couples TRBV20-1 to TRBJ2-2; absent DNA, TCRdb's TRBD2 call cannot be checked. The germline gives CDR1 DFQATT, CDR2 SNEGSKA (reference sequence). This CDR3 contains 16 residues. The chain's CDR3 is CSARDTIAANTGELFF.

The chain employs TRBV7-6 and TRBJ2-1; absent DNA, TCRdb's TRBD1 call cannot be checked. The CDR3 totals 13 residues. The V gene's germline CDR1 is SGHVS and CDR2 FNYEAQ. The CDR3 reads CASSPGSYNEQFF.

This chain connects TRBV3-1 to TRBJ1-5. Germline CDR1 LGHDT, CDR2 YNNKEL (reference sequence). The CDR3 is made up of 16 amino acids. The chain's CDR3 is CASSQDPAGPNQPQHF.

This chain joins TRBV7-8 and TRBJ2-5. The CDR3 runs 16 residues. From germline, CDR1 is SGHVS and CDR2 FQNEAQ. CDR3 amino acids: CASRSTGSLEGETQYF. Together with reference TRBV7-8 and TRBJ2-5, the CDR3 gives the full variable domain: GAGVSQSPRYKVAKRGQDVALRCDPISGHVSLFWYQQALGQGPEFLTYFQNEAQLDKSGLPSDRFFAERPEGSVSTLKIQRTQQEDSAVYLCASRSTGSLEGETQYFGPGTRLLVL.

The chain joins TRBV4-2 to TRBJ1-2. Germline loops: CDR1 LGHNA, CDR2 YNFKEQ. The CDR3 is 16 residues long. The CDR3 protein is CASSQEVGGTNYGYTF.

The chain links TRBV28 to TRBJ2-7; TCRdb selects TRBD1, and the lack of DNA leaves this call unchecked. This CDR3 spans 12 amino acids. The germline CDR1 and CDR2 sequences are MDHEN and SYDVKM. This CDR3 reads CASTEGAKEQYF.

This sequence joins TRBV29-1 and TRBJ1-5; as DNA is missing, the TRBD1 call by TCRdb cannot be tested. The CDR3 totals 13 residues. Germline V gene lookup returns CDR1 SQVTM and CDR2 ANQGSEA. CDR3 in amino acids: CSVLTGSNQPQHF.

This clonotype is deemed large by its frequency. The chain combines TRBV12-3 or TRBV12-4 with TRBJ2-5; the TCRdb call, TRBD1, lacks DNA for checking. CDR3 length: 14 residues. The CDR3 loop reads CASSSGTGEETQYF.

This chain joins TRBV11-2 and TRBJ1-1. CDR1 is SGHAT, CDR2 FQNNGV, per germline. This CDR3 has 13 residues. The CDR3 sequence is CASSLDLDTEAFF.

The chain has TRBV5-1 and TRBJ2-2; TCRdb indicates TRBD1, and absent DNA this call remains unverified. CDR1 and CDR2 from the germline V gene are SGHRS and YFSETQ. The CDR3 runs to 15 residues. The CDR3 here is CASSWLTGNTGELFF.

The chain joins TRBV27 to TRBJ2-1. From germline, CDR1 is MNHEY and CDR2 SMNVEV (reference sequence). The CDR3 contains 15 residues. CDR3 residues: CASSLSASPYNEQFF.

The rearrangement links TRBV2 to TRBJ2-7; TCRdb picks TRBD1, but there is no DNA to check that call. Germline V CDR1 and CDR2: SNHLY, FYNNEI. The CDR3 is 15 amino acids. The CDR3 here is CASSVTDRPMNEQYF. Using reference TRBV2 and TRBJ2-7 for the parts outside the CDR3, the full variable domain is EPEVTQTPSHQVTQMGQEVILRCVPISNHLYFYWYRQILGQKVEFLVSFYNNEISEKSEIFDDQFSVERPDGSNFTLKIRSTKLEDSAMYFCASSVTDRPMNEQYFGPGTRLTVT.

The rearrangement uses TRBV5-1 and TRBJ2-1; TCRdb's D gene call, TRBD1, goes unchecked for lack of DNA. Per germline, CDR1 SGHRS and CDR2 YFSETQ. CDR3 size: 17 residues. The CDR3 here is CASSLGPQLSSYNEQFF.